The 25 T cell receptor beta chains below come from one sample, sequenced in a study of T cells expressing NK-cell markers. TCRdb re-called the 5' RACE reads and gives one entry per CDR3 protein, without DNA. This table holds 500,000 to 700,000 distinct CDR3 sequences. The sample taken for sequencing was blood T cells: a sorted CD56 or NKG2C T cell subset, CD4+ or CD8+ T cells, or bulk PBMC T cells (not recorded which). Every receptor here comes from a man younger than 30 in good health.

The CDR3 sequence is CASSRGSPTRGYTF. The chain employs TRBV12-3 or TRBV12-4 and TRBJ1-2; TCRdb outputs TRBD1, but without DNA this stays unchecked. CDR3 length: 14 amino acids.

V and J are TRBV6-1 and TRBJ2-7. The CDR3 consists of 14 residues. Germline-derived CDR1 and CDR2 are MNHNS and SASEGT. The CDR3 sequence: CASAKRESLYEQYF.

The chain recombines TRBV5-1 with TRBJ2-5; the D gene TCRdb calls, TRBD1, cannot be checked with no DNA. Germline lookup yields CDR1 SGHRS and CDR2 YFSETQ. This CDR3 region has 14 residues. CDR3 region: CAKEDRVHQETQYF.

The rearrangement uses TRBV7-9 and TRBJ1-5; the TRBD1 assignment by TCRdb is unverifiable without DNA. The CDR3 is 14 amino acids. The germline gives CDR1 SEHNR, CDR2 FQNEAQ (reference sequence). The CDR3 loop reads CASRLSGGDQPQHF.

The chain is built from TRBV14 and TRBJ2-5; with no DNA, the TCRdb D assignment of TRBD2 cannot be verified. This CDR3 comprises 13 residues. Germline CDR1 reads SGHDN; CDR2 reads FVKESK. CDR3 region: CASGERGQETQYF.

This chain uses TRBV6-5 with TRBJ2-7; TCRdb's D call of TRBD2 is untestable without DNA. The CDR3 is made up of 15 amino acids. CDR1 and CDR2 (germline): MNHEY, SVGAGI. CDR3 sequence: CASRSTGTSIYEQYF.

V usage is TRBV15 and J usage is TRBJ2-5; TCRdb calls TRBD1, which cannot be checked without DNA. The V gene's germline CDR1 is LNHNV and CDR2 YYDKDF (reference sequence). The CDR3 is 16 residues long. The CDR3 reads CATSRGGTIGEETQYF. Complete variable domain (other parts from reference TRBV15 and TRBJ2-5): DAMVIQNPRYQVTQFGKPVTLSCSQTLNHNVMYWYQQKSSQAPKLLFHYYDKDFNNEADTPDNFQSRRPNTSFCFLDIRSPGLGDTAMYLCATSRGGTIGEETQYFGPGTRLLVL.

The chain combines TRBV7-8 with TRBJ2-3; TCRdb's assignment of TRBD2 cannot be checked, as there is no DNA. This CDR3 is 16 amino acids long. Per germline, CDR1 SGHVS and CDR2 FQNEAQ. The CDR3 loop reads CASSLPPGGPTDTQYF.

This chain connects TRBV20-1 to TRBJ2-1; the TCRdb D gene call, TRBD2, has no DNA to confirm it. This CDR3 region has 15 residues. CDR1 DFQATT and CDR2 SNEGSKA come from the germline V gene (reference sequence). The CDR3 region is CSARNGAGGPREQFF.

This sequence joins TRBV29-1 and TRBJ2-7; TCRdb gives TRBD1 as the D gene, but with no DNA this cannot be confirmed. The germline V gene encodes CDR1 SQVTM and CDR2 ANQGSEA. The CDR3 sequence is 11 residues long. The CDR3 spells CSVSTGYEQYF.

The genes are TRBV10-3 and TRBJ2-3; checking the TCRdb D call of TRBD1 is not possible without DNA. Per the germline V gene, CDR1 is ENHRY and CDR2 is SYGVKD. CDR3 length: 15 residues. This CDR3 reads CAIRRGERDTDTQYF.

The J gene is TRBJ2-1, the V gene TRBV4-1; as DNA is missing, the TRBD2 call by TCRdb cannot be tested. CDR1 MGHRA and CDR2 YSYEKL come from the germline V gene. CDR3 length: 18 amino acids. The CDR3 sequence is CASSLAVLAGGPSNEQFF.

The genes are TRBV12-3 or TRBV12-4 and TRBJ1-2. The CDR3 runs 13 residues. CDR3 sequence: CASSLSRSDGYTF.

The CDR3 loop is CAWSTPLWGGGEETQYF. The rearrangement uses TRBV30 and TRBJ2-5; TCRdb designates TRBD1, a call that cannot be tested without DNA. The CDR3 contains 17 residues. Germline CDR1 reads GTSNPN; CDR2 reads SVGIG (reference sequence).

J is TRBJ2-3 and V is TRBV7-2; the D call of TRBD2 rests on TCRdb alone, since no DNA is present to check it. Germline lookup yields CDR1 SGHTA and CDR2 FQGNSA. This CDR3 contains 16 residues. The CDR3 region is CASQQLYPRDRDTQYF. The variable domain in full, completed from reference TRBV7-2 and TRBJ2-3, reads GAGVSQSPSNKVTEKGKDVELRCDPISGHTALYWYRQSLGQGLEFLIYFQGNSAPDKSGLPSDRFSAERTGGSVSTLTIQRTQQEDSAVYLCASQQLYPRDRDTQYFGPGTRLTVL.

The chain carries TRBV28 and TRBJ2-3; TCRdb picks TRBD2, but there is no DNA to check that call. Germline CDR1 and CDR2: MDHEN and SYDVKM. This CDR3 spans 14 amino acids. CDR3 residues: CASSLQTLPDTQYF. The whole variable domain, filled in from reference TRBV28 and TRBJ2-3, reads DVKVTQSSRYLVKRTGEKVFLECVQDMDHENMFWYRQDPGLGLRLIYFSYDVKMKEKGDIPEGYSVSREKKERFSLILESASTNQTSMYLCASSLQTLPDTQYFGPGTRLTVL.

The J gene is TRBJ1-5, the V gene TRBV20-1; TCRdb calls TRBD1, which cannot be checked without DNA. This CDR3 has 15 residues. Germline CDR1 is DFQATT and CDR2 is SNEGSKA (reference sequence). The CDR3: CSARNPRAGNQPQHF.

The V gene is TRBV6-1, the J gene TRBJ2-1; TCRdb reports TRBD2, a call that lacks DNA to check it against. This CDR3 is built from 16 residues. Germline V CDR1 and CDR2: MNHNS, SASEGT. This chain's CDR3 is CASRRLVRAEYNEQFF.

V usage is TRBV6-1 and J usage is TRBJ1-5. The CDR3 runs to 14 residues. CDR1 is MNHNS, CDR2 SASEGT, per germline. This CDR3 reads CASSENGLSQPQHF.

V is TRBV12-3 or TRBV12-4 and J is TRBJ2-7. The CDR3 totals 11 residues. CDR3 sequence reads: CASSTEYEQYF.

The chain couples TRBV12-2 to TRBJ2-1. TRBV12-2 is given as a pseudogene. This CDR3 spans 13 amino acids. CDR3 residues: CASRLALGNEQFF.

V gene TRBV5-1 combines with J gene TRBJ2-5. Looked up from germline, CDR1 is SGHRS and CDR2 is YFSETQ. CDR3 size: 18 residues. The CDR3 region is CASSLEGARTGIGATQYF. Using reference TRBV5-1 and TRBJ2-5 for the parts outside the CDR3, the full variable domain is KAGVTQTPRYLIKTRGQQVTLSCSPISGHRSVSWYQQTPGQGLQFLFEYFSETQRNKGNFPGRFSGRQFSNSRSEMNVSTLELGDSALYLCASSLEGARTGIGATQYFGPGTRLLVL.

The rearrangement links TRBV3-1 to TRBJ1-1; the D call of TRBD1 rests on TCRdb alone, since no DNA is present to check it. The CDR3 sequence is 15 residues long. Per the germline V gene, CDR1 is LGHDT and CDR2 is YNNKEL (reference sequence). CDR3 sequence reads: CASSPYGKRNTEAFF.

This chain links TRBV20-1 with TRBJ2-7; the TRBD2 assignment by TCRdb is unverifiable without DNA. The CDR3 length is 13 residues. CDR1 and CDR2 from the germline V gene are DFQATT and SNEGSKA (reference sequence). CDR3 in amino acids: CSAQSHSPYEQYF.

The CDR3 loop is CASSQDRKGPQFF. This rearrangement joins TRBV3-1 to TRBJ2-1; TCRdb selects TRBD2, and the lack of DNA leaves this call unchecked. The CDR3 is 13 amino acids. Germline CDR1 and CDR2: LGHDT and YNNKEL (reference sequence).